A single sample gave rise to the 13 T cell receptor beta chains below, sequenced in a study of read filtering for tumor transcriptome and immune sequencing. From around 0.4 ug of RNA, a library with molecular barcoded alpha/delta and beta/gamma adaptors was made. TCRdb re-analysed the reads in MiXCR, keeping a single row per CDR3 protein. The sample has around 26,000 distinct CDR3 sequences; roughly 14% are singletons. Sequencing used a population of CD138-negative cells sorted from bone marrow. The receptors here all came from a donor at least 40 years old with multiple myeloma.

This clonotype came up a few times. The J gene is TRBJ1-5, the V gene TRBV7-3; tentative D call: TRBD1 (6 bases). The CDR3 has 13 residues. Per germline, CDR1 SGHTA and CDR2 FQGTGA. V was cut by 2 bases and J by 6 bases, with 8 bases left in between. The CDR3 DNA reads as TGTGCCAGCAGCTTAGACAGGTTTCAGCCCCAGCATTTT. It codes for CASSLDRFQPQHF. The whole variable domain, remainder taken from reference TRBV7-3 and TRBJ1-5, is GAGVSQTPSNKVTEKGKYVELRCDPISGHTALYWYRQSLGQGPEFLIYFQGTGAADDSGLPNDRFFAVRPEGSVSTLKIQRTERGDSAVYLCASSLDRFQPQHFGDGTRLSIL.

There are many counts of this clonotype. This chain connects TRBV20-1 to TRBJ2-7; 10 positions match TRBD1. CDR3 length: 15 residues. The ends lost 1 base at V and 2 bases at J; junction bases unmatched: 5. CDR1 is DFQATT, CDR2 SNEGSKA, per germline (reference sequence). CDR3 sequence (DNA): TGCAGTGCTAGAGTCCCCGGGACAGGGGCCTACGAGCAGTACTTC. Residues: CSARVPGTGAYEQYF.

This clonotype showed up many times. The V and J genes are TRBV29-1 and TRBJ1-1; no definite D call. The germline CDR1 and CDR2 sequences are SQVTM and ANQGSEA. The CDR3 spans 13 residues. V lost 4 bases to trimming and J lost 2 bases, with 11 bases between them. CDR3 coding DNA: TGCAGCGTTGCGAAAGCAGCTAACACTGAAGCTTTCTTT. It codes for CSVAKAANTEAFF.

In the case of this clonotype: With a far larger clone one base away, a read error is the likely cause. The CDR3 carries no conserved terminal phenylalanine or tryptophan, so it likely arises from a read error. The CDR3, as DNA: TGTGCCAGCAGCCTCTCCAGCCTGAATGAGCAGTTCTCC. Its translation: CASSLSSLNEQFS. The V and J genes are TRBV4-2 and TRBJ2-1; no reliable D call. The germline gives CDR1 LGHNA, CDR2 YNFKEQ. V was shortened by 4 bases and J by 7 bases, with 11 bases between the two germline ends. CDR3 length: 13 residues.

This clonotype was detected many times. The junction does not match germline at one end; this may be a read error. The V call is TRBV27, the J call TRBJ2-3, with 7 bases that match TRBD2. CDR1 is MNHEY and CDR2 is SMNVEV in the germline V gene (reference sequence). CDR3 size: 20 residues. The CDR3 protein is CASSSPLEEWEGLDTDTQYF. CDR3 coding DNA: TGTGCCAGTAGTTCCCCCCTTGAGGAGTGGGAGGGCCTTGACACAGATACGCAGTATTTT.

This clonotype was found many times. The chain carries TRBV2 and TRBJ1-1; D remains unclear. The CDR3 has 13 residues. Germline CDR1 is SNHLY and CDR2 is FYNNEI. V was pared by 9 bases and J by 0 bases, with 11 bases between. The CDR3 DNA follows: TGTGCCAGGGAGGAATCACTGAACACTGAAGCTTTCTTT. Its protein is CAREESLNTEAFF.

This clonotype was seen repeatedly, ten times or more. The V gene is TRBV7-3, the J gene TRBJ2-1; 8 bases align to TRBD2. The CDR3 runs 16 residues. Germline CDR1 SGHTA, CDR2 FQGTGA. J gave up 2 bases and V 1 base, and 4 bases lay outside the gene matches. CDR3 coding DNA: TGTGCCAGCAGCTTAAGGGGGCGGGAGGCCTACAATGAGCAGTTCTTC. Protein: CASSLRGREAYNEQFF.

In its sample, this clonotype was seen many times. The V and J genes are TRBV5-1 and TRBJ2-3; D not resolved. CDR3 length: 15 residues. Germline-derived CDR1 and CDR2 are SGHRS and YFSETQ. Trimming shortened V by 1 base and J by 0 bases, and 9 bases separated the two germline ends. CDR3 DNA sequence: TGCGCCAGCAGCTTGTCGGGCAGGAGCACAGATACGCAGTATTTT. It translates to CASSLSGRSTDTQYF.

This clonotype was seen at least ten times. The CDR3 here is CASKITSGTYNEQFF. DNA of the CDR3: TGCGCCAGCAAGATAACTAGCGGAACCTACAATGAGCAGTTCTTC. V gene TRBV10-2 combines with J gene TRBJ2-1; 8 positions agree with TRBD2. V lost 7 bases to trimming and J lost 2 bases; unmatched junction nucleotides: 7. Germline loops: CDR1 WSHSY, CDR2 SAAADI. This CDR3 has 15 amino acids.

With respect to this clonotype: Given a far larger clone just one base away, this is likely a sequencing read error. The CDR3 bases are TGCGCCAGCAGCTTGCGGGGGGTGGATGAGCAGTACTTC. Its translation: CASSLRGVDEQYF. This chain links TRBV5-1 with TRBJ2-7, with 7 bases identical to TRBD2. Per the germline V gene, CDR1 is SGHRS and CDR2 is YFSETQ. This CDR3 is built from 13 residues. V lost 1 base and J lost 7; bases outside the gene matches: 5.

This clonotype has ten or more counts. The CDR3: CASSLEVAGSQETQYF. The CDR3 nucleotides are TGTGCCAGCAGCCTAGAGGTGGCCGGGAGCCAAGAGACCCAGTACTTC. This chain connects TRBV28 to TRBJ2-5; TRBD2 might be the D (6 bases). V was trimmed by 6 bases and J by 1 base, leaving 18 bases between them. Germline V gene sequence: CDR1 MDHEN, CDR2 SYDVKM. The CDR3 has 16 amino acids.

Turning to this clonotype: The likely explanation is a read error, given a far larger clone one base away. The CDR3 loop is CASSLAGRRSGANVLTF. In DNA form, the CDR3 reads TGTGCCAGCAGCTTAGCCGGGCGCCGTTCTGGGGCCAACGTCCTGACTTTC. This chain connects TRBV11-1 to TRBJ2-6; D is unclear. The CDR3 contains 17 residues. Germline V gene data show CDR1 as SGHAT and CDR2 as FQDESV (reference sequence). V shed 0 bases and J shed 1 base, with 10 bases lying between them.

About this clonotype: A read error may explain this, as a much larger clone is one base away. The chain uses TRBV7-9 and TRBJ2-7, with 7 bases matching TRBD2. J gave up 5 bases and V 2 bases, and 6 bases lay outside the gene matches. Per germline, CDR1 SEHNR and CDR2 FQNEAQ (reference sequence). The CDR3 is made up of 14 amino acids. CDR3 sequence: CASSLLRGVDEQYF. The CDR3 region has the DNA TGTGCCAGCAGCTTATTACGGGGGGTAGACGAGCAGTACTTC.